These 8 T cell receptor beta chains originate from one sample sequenced in a study of cytotoxic CD8 clonotypes in ibrutinib-treated CLL (dated by TCRdb to the early 2020s). The time point label of this sample denotes: roughly 25 months on ibrutinib. Library preparation used the immunoSEQ multiplex PCR assay. The immuneACCESS repertoire file appears here via TCRdb, limited to in-frame rearrangements. These files lack a portion of the clones; in checked studies, under half of the deficit traces to unresolved V genes, and the cause of the others is not known. Recorded for this sample are about 130,000 clones; over 75% of them occurred a single time. Together, the top ten hold under 2.5% of the sample. The source was PBMCs, collected after 24 months of ibrutinib treatment. These receptors were obtained from a human donor with chronic lymphocytic leukemia.

The V gene is TRBV5-5, the J gene TRBJ2-3; D is perhaps TRBD1 (6 bases). Deletions cut 4 bases from V and 5 bases from J, with 14 bases between. This CDR3 is 14 amino acids long. The germline V gene has CDR1 SGHKS and CDR2 YYEKEE (reference sequence). The DNA for the CDR3 is TGTGCCAGCAGCAAAGACCTACAGGGAGATACGCAGTATTTT. It encodes CASSKDLQGDTQYF.

V usage is TRBV5-1 and J usage is TRBJ2-5; 8 bases fit TRBD2. Looked up from germline, CDR1 is SGHRS and CDR2 is YFSETQ. The CDR3 runs to 15 residues. With 4 bases clipped from V and 5 bases from J, the junction kept 10 bases outside the gene matches. This CDR3 is CASSPTGGRLETQYF. CDR3 sequence (DNA): TGCGCCAGCAGCCCCACGGGGGGGCGGTTGGAGACCCAGTACTTC.

This clone was picked up one time. This chain uses TRBV5-1 with TRBJ1-4; 7 nucleotides line up with TRBD1. The V segment lost 0 bases and the J segment 5 bases; nucleotides outside the gene matches: 7. CDR3 length: 16 amino acids. Germline V gene data show CDR1 as SGHRS and CDR2 as YFSETQ. The CDR3 reads CASSLALTGANEKLFF. Written as DNA, the CDR3 is TGCGCCAGCAGCTTGGCCCTAACAGGGGCAAATGAAAAACTGTTTTTT.

This rearrangement joins TRBV4-3 to TRBJ1-5; D gene unclear. Germline V gives CDR1 LGHNA, CDR2 YSLEER. The ends were cut back, 4 bases at V and 3 bases at J, with 22 bases in the middle. CDR3 length: 18 amino acids. CDR3 nucleotides: TGCGCCAGCAGCCGAGCGTCCGGAACTGGCGGGAACAATCAGCCCCAGCATTTT. Residues: CASSRASGTGGNNQPQHF.

The rearrangement joins TRBV19 to TRBJ2-7; 8 bases line up with TRBD1. Germline assignment: CDR1 LNHDA and CDR2 SQIVND (reference sequence). There are 14 residues in the CDR3. The ends lost 4 bases at V and 0 bases at J; junction bases unmatched: 2. The chain's CDR3 is CASSRTGSSYEQYF. CDR3 coding DNA: TGTGCCAGTAGTAGGACAGGGAGCTCCTACGAGCAGTACTTC.

The chain combines TRBV5-1 with TRBJ2-2; D gene unclear. V was cut by 3 bases and J by 6 bases, with 9 bases left in between. The CDR3 consists of 13 residues. Germline V gives CDR1 SGHRS, CDR2 YFSETQ. The CDR3 reads CASSSDGSGELFF. CDR3 DNA sequence: TGCGCCAGCAGCTCGGACGGGTCCGGGGAGCTGTTTTTT. Drawing the rest from reference TRBV5-1 and TRBJ2-2, the complete variable domain is KAGVTQTPRYLIKTRGQQVTLSCSPISGHRSVSWYQQTPGQGLQFLFEYFSETQRNKGNFPGRFSGRQFSNSRSEMNVSTLELGDSALYLCASSSDGSGELFFGEGSRLTVL.

The CDR3 loop is CASSADRAYTDTQYF. DNA of the CDR3: TGTGCCAGCAGCGCGGACAGGGCTTACACAGATACGCAGTATTTT. This chain links TRBV6-5 with TRBJ2-3, with 8 nucleotides matching TRBD1. The CDR3 length is 15 residues. Trimming took 6 bases from V and 2 from J; bases not matched to a gene: 7. CDR1 is MNHEY and CDR2 is SVGAGI in the germline V gene.

The CDR3 is CASSPLPAGTQYF. The CDR3 nucleotides are TGCGCCAGCAGCCCGTTACCTGCGGGTACGCAGTATTTT. The chain uses TRBV4-1 and TRBJ2-3, with D maybe TRBD2 (5 bases). Germline values: CDR1 MGHRA, CDR2 YSYEKL. The CDR3 runs 13 residues. Trimming stripped 4 bases from V and 8 bases from J, with 13 bases between.